This passage covers 26 T cell receptor beta chains from one sample sequenced in a study of siplizumab effects on memory and regulatory T cells. The assay was immunoSEQ multiplex PCR, and TCRdb's table has in-frame clones only and misses some. This table holds over 50,000 clones, less than 85% found once. Sequenced: memory CD4+ T cells sorted from blood. Receptor source: a human donor in good health.

This rearrangement joins TRBV19 to TRBJ1-5, with D maybe TRBD1 (6 bases). The germline gives CDR1 LNHDA, CDR2 SQIVND (reference sequence). Trimming took off 7 bases at V and 0 bases at J, with 16 bases between the two ends. The CDR3 runs 16 residues. CDR3 sequence (DNA): TGTGCCAGTAATACGGGGGGCGCGTTTAGCAATCAGCCCCAGCATTTT. It translates to CASNTGGAFSNQPQHF.

This chain uses TRBV10-3 with TRBJ2-3; the D call may be TRBD1 or TRBD2 (6 bases each). Trimming took 4 bases from V and 6 from J, leaving 14 bases between them. This CDR3 spans 14 amino acids. CDR1 and CDR2 (germline): ENHRY, SYGVKD. CDR3 loop: CAISAGGRVDTQYF. The CDR3 coding sequence is TGTGCCATCAGTGCTGGGGGGCGCGTTGATACGCAGTATTTT.

This rearrangement joins TRBV20-1 to TRBJ1-2; no clear D. CDR3 length: 10 residues. Trimming removed 5 bases at V and 8 bases at J, with 9 bases between. Germline V gene lookup returns CDR1 DFQATT and CDR2 SNEGSKA (reference sequence). In DNA, the CDR3 is TGCAGTGCTCTTTTTGAAGGCTACACCTTC. Encoded protein: CSALFEGYTF.

The J gene is TRBJ2-1, the V gene TRBV10-1, with D unresolved. The CDR3 is made up of 13 amino acids. V lost 5 bases, J lost 10 bases, and 15 bases lay in between. Germline V gene sequence: CDR1 WNHNN, CDR2 SYGVQD (reference sequence). As DNA, the CDR3 is TGCGCCAGCAGTTTCGACCCCCTCGGCGAGCAGTTCTTC. The encoded protein is CASSFDPLGEQFF.

The chain uses TRBV5-1 and TRBJ2-7; D is perhaps TRBD1 or TRBD2 (6 bases each). Germline CDR1 is SGHRS and CDR2 is YFSETQ. The V gene lost 2 bases and the J gene lost 6 bases, with 12 bases spanning the gap. This CDR3 region has 13 residues. This chain's CDR3 is CASSFGGRGEQYF. The CDR3 DNA follows: TGCGCCAGCAGCTTTGGGGGGCGCGGCGAGCAGTACTTC.

J is TRBJ2-3 and V is TRBV5-1, with D maybe TRBD2 (6 bases). V was shortened by 4 bases and J by 5 bases, with 14 bases between the two germline ends. The CDR3 runs to 14 residues. Germline CDR1 SGHRS, CDR2 YFSETQ. CDR3 bases: TGCGCCAGCAGCCCGTCGGGGCGGGGAGATACGCAGTATTTT. It encodes CASSPSGRGDTQYF.

The chain has TRBV7-2 and TRBJ1-1; 8 bases fit TRBD1. V trimming: 3 bases; J trimming: 2 bases; junction bases outside the gene matches: 2. The CDR3 has 14 amino acids. Germline-derived CDR1 and CDR2 are SGHTA and FQGNSA. CDR3 amino acids: CASSFTGGNTEAFF. The CDR3 nucleotides read TGTGCCAGCAGCTTCACAGGGGGAAACACTGAAGCTTTCTTT.

Here the CDR3 reads CASVVSGGPGTDTQYF. For the CDR3, the DNA is TGCGCCAGCGTAGTTAGCGGGGGCCCCGGCACAGATACGCAGTATTTT. This chain connects TRBV5-1 to TRBJ2-3; 9 nucleotides match TRBD2. Unmatched junction bases numbered 10, after V lost 7 bases and J lost 1 base. The CDR3 spans 16 residues. Germline V gene sequence: CDR1 SGHRS, CDR2 YFSETQ.

The chain uses TRBV2 and TRBJ1-1, with 8 nucleotides matching TRBD1. Trimming removed 6 bases from V and 5 bases from J; junction bases left unmatched: 8. This CDR3 comprises 14 residues. Germline CDR1 is SNHLY and CDR2 is FYNNEI. The CDR3 sequence: CASRSGQGVTEAFF. The CDR3, as DNA: TGTGCCAGCAGATCTGGACAGGGAGTAACTGAAGCTTTCTTT. Complete variable domain (other parts from reference TRBV2 and TRBJ1-1): EPEVTQTPSHQVTQMGQEVILRCVPISNHLYFYWYRQILGQKVEFLVSFYNNEISEKSEIFDDQFSVERPDGSNFTLKIRSTKLEDSAMYFCASRSGQGVTEAFFGQGTRLTVV.

CDR3 in amino acids: CAISLGPASSGANVLTF. The DNA of the CDR3 is TGTGCCATCAGTCTGGGGCCCGCTAGCTCTGGGGCCAACGTCCTGACTTTC. J is TRBJ2-6 and V is TRBV10-3; possible D gene TRBD1, 5 bases. The V gene lost 5 bases and the J gene lost 0 bases, with 14 bases spanning the gap. Looked up from germline, CDR1 is ENHRY and CDR2 is SYGVKD. The CDR3 is 17 amino acids.

This chain uses TRBV2 with TRBJ2-7; D might be TRBD2 (6 bases). The germline V gene has CDR1 SNHLY and CDR2 FYNNEI. The CDR3 has 14 amino acids. Between the trimmed V and J ends, which lost 7 bases and 0 bases, there was a span of 13 bases. CDR3 protein: CASTRGLSSYEQYF. CDR3 nucleotides: TGTGCCAGCACTAGGGGACTTAGCTCCTACGAGCAGTACTTC. The variable domain in full, with the rest retrieved from reference TRBV2 and TRBJ2-7, is EPEVTQTPSHQVTQMGQEVILRCVPISNHLYFYWYRQILGQKVEFLVSFYNNEISEKSEIFDDQFSVERPDGSNFTLKIRSTKLEDSAMYFCASTRGLSSYEQYFGPGTRLTVT.

The chain has TRBV6-5 and TRBJ2-7; D may be TRBD1 (5 bases). The CDR3 is 15 residues long. Germline CDR1 is MNHEY and CDR2 is SVGAGI. V lost 2 bases, J lost 2 bases, and 13 bases lay in between. The CDR3 sequence: CASSYAAEGAYEQYF. In DNA form, the CDR3 reads TGTGCCAGCAGTTACGCGGCAGAAGGGGCCTACGAGCAGTACTTC.

The V call is TRBV7-8, the J call TRBJ1-4; TRBD1 matches 8 bases. V lost 5 bases to trimming and J lost 8 bases; unmatched junction nucleotides: 13. This CDR3 is built from 16 residues. CDR1 SGHVS and CDR2 FQNEAQ come from the germline V gene. The CDR3 is CASSRSSGTGGEKLFF. The CDR3 DNA sequence: TGTGCCAGCAGCCGCTCGTCGGGGACAGGAGGGGAAAAACTGTTTTTT.

The V call is TRBV6-5, the J call TRBJ2-7, with no clear D. The germline V gene encodes CDR1 MNHEY and CDR2 SVGAGI. The CDR3 has 13 amino acids. V was trimmed by 1 base and J by 2 bases, leaving 6 bases between them. CDR3 residues: CASSYLRTYEQYF. For the CDR3, the DNA is TGTGCCAGCAGTTACTTGCGCACCTACGAGCAGTACTTC.

The chain couples TRBV19 to TRBJ2-2; a weak D match, TRBD2 (5 bases). The CDR3 runs 14 residues. CDR1 is LNHDA, CDR2 SQIVND, per germline (reference sequence). V lost 9 bases and J 0 bases, leaving 11 bases between the germline ends. The CDR3 bases are TGTGCCAGCCGTCTCGGGACGAACACCGGGGAGCTGTTTTTT. This translates into CASRLGTNTGELFF.

This rearrangement joins TRBV30 to TRBJ1-1, with D unresolved. Trimming left V 8 bases short and J 0 bases short, with 13 bases between. Germline V gene sequence: CDR1 GTSNPN, CDR2 SVGIG (reference sequence). The CDR3 has 13 amino acids. CDR3 in amino acids: CAGRDTMNTEAFF. The CDR3 region has the DNA TGTGCCGGACGGGATACGATGAACACTGAAGCTTTCTTT.

J is TRBJ1-4 and V is TRBV5-1, with 9 positions matching TRBD1. Germline lookup yields CDR1 SGHRS and CDR2 YFSETQ. This CDR3 has 16 amino acids. The V segment lost 4 bases and the J segment 7 bases; nucleotides outside the gene matches: 11. Here the CDR3 reads CASSPGPGQGREKLFF. The CDR3 DNA follows: TGCGCCAGCAGCCCCGGGCCGGGACAGGGTCGTGAAAAACTGTTTTTT.

The V and J genes are TRBV2 and TRBJ1-6, with D perhaps matching TRBD1 (5 bases). Trimming removed 1 base from V and 6 bases from J, with 13 bases in between. CDR3 length: 16 residues. The germline CDR1 and CDR2 sequences are SNHLY and FYNNEI. The CDR3 DNA is TGTGCCAGCAGTGAAGAGAGGGGAAAGGGTAATTCACCCCTCCACTTT. Amino acid sequence: CASSEERGKGNSPLHF.

This chain uses TRBV11-2 with TRBJ2-1, with D perhaps matching TRBD1 (6 bases). The V end lost 5 bases, the J end lost 7 bases, and 21 bases lay between the germline ends. This CDR3 has 16 amino acids. Germline CDR1 and CDR2: SGHAT and FQNNGV. CDR3 bases: TGTGCCAGCAGCCCTACTGTCAGAGGGGGACGAAATGAGCAGTTCTTC. Residues: CASSPTVRGGRNEQFF.

Points on this clone: This CDR3 is also generated by other DNA sequences in the sample. The chain carries TRBV6-5 and TRBJ1-1; D perhaps matches TRBD1 (6 bases). The ends were cut back, 6 bases at V and 1 base at J, with 12 bases in the middle. The CDR3 runs to 14 residues. In germline, CDR1 is MNHEY, CDR2 SVGAGI. CDR3 amino acids: CASRPGQTNTEAFF. CDR3 bases: TGTGCCAGCAGGCCCGGACAGACGAACACTGAAGCTTTCTTT.

The V and J genes are TRBV18 and TRBJ2-1; 14 nucleotides line up with TRBD2. CDR3 length: 16 residues. The V gene's germline CDR1 is KGHSH and CDR2 LQKENI. With V trimmed by 3 bases and J by 6 bases, 4 bases remained unmatched. Here the CDR3 DNA reads TGTGCCAGCTCACCTTCGACTAGCGGGGGGGCCAATGAGCAGTTCTTC. It codes for CASSPSTSGGANEQFF.

The rearrangement links TRBV27 to TRBJ2-2; 8 bases are shared with TRBD1. V lost 6 bases and J lost 7; bases outside the gene matches: 7. Germline V lookup: CDR1 MNHEY, CDR2 SMNVEV (reference sequence). This CDR3 contains 14 residues. For the CDR3, the DNA is TGTGCCAGCAGAAGGACAGGGTTTAGCGGGGAGCTGTTTTTT. The encoded protein is CASRRTGFSGELFF.

The rearrangement joins TRBV6-6 to TRBJ1-2; 8 nucleotides agree with TRBD1. Germline V gene lookup returns CDR1 MNHNY and CDR2 SVGAGI (reference sequence). Trimming at V came to 11 bases and at J to 0 bases, leaving 11 bases not matched to a gene. The CDR3 runs to 15 residues. CDR3 coding DNA: TGTGCCGGGGGGGGGCAGGGGGCTTCTAACTATGGCTACACCTTC. Amino acids: CAGGGQGASNYGYTF.

This chain uses TRBV12-5 with TRBJ2-7, with D possibly being TRBD2 (5 bases). CDR1 and CDR2 (germline): LGHNT, FRNRAP. CDR3 length: 11 amino acids. Trimming stripped 3 bases from V and 10 bases from J, with 10 bases between. CDR3 residues: CASGFGGDQYF. In nucleotides, the CDR3 is TGTGCTAGTGGTTTTGGAGGAGATCAGTACTTC.

This sequence joins TRBV23-1 and TRBJ1-2; TRBD1 aligns across 8 bases. TRBV23-1 is identified as an open reading frame with a role that is uncertain. CDR3 size: 15 residues. J gave up 6 bases and V 2 bases, and 8 bases lay outside the gene matches. CDR3 sequence reads: CASSQPPGTGNGYTF. CDR3 DNA: TGCGCCAGCAGTCAACCGCCTGGGACAGGCAATGGCTACACCTTC.

This sequence joins TRBV5-1 and TRBJ2-5; 10 bases fit TRBD1. The germline gives CDR1 SGHRS, CDR2 YFSETQ. This CDR3 region has 14 residues. V dropped 0 bases and J dropped 4; count of bases not matched to a gene: 0. The CDR3 bases are TGCGCCAGCAGCTTGGGGGACAGGGGAGAGACCCAGTACTTC. It yields the protein CASSLGDRGETQYF.